This T cell receptor (beta chain) appears in the sequencing data of a study of STAT3 mutations in large granular lymphocyte leukemia. Comment on this clone: As yet, its antigen is unknown.

This CDR3 region has 13 residues. V trimming: 4 bases; J trimming: 15 bases; junction bases outside the gene matches: 12. The germline V gene has CDR1 SGHNT and CDR2 YYREEE (reference sequence). Study conclusions and caveats: At least one immunodominant TCR beta clonotype appeared in every T-cell large granular lymphocyte leukemia patient.

Clones were sequenced by immunoSEQ multiplex PCR, and TCRdb holds only the in-frame ones, with some missing. This table has 10,000 to 15,000 clones, 90% appearing once. The specimen sequenced was peripheral blood mononuclear cells. The sequence came from a man aged 35-49 years with T-cell large granular lymphocyte leukemia. Some clones in this sample may be carry-over from other donors' samples. This chain joins TRBV5-4 and TRBJ2-1; 8 bases agree with TRBD2. DNA for the CDR3: TGTGCCAGCAGCCCCCCGAGTAGCGGGATTAGGTTCTTC. It translates to CASSPPSSGIRFF.